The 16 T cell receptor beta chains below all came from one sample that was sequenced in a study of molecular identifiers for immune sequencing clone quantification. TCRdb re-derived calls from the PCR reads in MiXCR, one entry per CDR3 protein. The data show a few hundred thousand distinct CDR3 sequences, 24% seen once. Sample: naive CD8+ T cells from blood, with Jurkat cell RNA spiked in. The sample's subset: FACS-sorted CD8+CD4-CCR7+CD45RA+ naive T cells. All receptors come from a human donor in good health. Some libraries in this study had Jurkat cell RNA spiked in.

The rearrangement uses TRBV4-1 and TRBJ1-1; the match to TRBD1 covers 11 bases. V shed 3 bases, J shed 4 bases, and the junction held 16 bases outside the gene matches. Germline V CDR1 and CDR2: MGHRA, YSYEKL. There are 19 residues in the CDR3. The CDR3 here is CASSQVAGGAGTGGTEAFF. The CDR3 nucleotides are TGCGCCAGCAGCCAGGTAGCCGGAGGGGCCGGGACAGGGGGCACTGAAGCTTTCTTT.

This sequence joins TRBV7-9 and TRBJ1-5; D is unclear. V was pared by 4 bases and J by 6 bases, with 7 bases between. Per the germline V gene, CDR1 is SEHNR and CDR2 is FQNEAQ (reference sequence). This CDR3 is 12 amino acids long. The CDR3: CASSSPSQPQHF. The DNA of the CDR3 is TGTGCCAGCAGCTCCCCCTCTCAGCCCCAGCATTTT.

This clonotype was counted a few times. The CDR3 sequence: CASSLAVMGVTGELFF. DNA for the CDR3: TGTGCCAGCAGCTTAGCCGTGATGGGGGTCACCGGGGAGCTGTTTTTT. The V gene is TRBV7-9, the J gene TRBJ2-2; D might be TRBD1 or TRBD2, each matching 5 bases. There are 16 residues in the CDR3. Trimming took 0 bases from V and 4 from J, leaving 12 bases between them. Germline V CDR1 and CDR2: SEHNR, FQNEAQ (reference sequence).

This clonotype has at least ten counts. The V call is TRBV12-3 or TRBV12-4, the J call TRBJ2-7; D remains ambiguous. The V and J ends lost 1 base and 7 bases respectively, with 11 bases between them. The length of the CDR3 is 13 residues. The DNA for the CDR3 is TGTGCCAGCAGTTTAGAGTTGGACGCTGAGCAGTACTTC. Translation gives CASSLELDAEQYF.

The CDR3 protein is CASSTDTISRYF. Here the CDR3 DNA reads TGTGCCAGCAGTACGGACACCATATCGAGGTACTTC. The chain recombines TRBV12-3 or TRBV12-4 with TRBJ2-7; maybe TRBD1 (5 bases). The CDR3 sequence is 12 residues long. Trimming stripped 5 bases from V and 12 bases from J, with 17 bases between.

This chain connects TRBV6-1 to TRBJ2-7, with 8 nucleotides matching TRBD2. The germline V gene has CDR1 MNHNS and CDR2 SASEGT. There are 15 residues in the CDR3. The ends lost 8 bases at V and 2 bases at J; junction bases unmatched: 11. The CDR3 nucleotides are TGTGCCAGCTGTGTACTAGCGGAACCAACCTACGAGCAGTACTTC. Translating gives CASCVLAEPTYEQYF.

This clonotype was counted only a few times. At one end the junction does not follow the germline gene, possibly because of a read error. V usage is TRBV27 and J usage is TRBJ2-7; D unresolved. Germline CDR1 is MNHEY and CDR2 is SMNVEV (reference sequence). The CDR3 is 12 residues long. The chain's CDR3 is CARSPSGYEQYF. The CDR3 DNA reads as TGTGCCCGCAGTCCCTCCGGCTACGAGCAGTACTTC.

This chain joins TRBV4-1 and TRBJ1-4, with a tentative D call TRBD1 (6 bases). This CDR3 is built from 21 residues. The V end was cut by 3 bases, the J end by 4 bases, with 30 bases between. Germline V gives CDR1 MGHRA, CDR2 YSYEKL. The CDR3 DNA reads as TGCGCCAGCAGCCAGTATAGACAGGACCGACGATTCCGGGCGATTAATGAAAAACTGTTTTTT. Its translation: CASSQYRQDRRFRAINEKLFF.

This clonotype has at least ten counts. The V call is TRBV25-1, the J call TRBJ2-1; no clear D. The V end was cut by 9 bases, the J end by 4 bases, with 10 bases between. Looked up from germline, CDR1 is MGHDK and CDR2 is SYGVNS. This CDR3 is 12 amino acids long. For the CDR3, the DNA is TGTGCCAGTGGCAGCCTATACAATGAGCAGTTCTTC. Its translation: CASGSLYNEQFF.

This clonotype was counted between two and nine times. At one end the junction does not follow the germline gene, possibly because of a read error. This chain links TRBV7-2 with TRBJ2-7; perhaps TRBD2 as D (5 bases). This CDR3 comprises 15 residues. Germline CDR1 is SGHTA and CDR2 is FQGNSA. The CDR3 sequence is CAGSLALEGWHEQYF. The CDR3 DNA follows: TGTGCCGGCAGCTTAGCGCTTGAAGGTTGGCACGAGCAGTACTTC.

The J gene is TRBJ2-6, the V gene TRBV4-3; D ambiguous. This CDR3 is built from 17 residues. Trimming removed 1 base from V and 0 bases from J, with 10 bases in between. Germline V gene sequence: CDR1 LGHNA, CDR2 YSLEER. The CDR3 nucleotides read TGCGCCAGCAGCCAAGGAGCAGCTGGCTCTGGGGCCAACGTCCTGACTTTC. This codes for CASSQGAAGSGANVLTF.

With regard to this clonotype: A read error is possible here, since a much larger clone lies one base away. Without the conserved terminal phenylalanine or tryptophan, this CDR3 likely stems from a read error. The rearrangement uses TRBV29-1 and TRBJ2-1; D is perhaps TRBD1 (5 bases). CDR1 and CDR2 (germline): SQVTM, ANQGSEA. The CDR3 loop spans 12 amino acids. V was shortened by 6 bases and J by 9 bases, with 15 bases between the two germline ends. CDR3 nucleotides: TGCAGCGTCGTCCTTTCAGGGCCTGAGCAGTTCTCC. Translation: CSVVLSGPEQFS.

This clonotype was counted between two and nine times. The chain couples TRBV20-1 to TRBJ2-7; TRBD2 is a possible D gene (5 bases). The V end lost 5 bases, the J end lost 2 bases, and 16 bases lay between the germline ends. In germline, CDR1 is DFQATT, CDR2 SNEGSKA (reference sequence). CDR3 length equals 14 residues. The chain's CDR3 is CSAGDGERTYEQYF. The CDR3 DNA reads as TGCAGTGCTGGTGACGGGGAGCGAACCTACGAGCAGTACTTC.

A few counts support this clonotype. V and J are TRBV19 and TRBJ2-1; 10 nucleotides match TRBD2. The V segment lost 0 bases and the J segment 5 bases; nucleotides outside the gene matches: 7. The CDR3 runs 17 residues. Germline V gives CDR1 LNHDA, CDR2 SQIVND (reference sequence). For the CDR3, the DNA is TGTGCCAGTAGTATAGACGCTAGCGGGGGACCAAACAATGAGCAGTTCTTC. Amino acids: CASSIDASGGPNNEQFF.

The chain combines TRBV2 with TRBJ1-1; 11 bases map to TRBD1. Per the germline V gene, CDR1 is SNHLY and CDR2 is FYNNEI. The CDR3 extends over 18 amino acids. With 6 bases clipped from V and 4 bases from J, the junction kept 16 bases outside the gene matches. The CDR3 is CASSGNPDRGRPGTEAFF. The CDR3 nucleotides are TGTGCCAGCAGCGGGAATCCGGACAGGGGGCGCCCGGGCACTGAAGCTTTCTTT.

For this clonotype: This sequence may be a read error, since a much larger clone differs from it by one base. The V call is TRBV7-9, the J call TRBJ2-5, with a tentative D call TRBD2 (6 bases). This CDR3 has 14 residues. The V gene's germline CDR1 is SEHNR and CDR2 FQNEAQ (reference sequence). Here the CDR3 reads CASNLQRAPEPQYF. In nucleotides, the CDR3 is TGTGCCAGCAACCTACAGCGGGCTCCAGAGCCCCAGTACTTC.